These 27 T cell receptor beta chains share one sample of origin, sequenced in a study of blood T cells in healthy people across ages. For the second PCR, which ran for roughly 6 to 12 cycles, a sample-barcoded 5' primer and a J-beta primer mix were used. TCRdb reprocessed the 5' RACE reads via MiXCR and lists one record per CDR3 protein. This sample has roughly 1,700,000 distinct CDR3 sequences; roughly 27% occur once, and the top ten carry about 8%. Sequenced material: blood. These receptors came from a woman between 25 and 40 years old in good health.

The sample holds a few counts of this clonotype. The chain employs TRBV28 and TRBJ2-2, with D tentatively TRBD1 (8 bases). CDR3 size: 16 residues. CDR1 and CDR2 (germline): MDHEN, SYDVKM. Trimming shortened V by 6 bases and J by 1 base, and 15 bases separated the two germline ends. The DNA of the CDR3 is TGTGCCAGCAGCCCTAGCGGACAGGGGAACACCGGGGAGCTGTTTTTT. This translates into CASSPSGQGNTGELFF.

As regards this clonotype: A junction end diverges from the germline sequence, so it may reflect a read error. The chain has TRBV12-3 or TRBV12-4 and TRBJ2-7; D perhaps matches TRBD1 (7 bases). The CDR3 contains 15 residues. The CDR3 DNA sequence: TGTGCTAGCAGGGCGGGACAGCAGCTCCCCTACGAGCAGTACTTC. The encoded protein is CASRAGQQLPYEQYF.

With respect to this clonotype: A single base separates this from a much larger clone, so it may be a read error. V gene TRBV12-3 or TRBV12-4 combines with J gene TRBJ2-7; the match to TRBD1 covers 7 bases. V gave up 4 bases and J gave up 7 bases; unmatched junction bases: 13. CDR3 length: 15 amino acids. For the CDR3, the DNA is TGTGCCAGCAGTTCCGACAGGGTCCCACACAATGAGCAGTACTTC. The encoded protein is CASSSDRVPHNEQYF.

The V and J genes are TRBV30 and TRBJ1-2; TRBD1 agrees at 7 bases. Per germline, CDR1 GTSNPN and CDR2 SVGIG (reference sequence). J lost 4 bases, V lost 5 bases, and 4 bases had no gene match. The CDR3 runs 12 residues. CDR3 amino acids: CAWDRDGYGYTF. CDR3 coding DNA: TGTGCCTGGGACAGGGACGGCTATGGCTACACCTTC. Full variable domain (missing parts from reference TRBV30 and TRBJ1-2): SQTIHQWPATLVQPVGSPLSLECTVEGTSNPNLYWYRQAAGRGLQLLFYSVGIGQISSEVPQNLSASRPQDRQFILSSKKLLLSDSGFYLCAWDRDGYGYTFGSGTRLTVV.

The rearrangement uses TRBV20-1 and TRBJ2-3, with 7 positions matching TRBD1. CDR1 and CDR2 from the germline V gene are DFQATT and SNEGSKA (reference sequence). The CDR3 is 10 amino acids. The CDR3 bases are TGCACCCCAGGGGGTGATACGCAGTATTTT. It specifies CTPGGDTQYF.

This sequence joins TRBV7-3 and TRBJ1-5, with TRBD1 identical over 8 bases. Germline CDR1 and CDR2: SGHTA and FQGTGA. This CDR3 is 13 amino acids long. V lost 5 bases, J lost 6 bases, and 3 bases stayed unmatched. CDR3 region: CASSIDRGQPQHF. CDR3 nucleotides: TGTGCCAGCAGCATCGACAGGGGTCAGCCCCAGCATTTT. The full variable domain, completed using reference TRBV7-3 and TRBJ1-5, is GAGVSQTPSNKVTEKGKYVELRCDPISGHTALYWYRQSLGQGPEFLIYFQGTGAADDSGLPNDRFFAVRPEGSVSTLKIQRTERGDSAVYLCASSIDRGQPQHFGDGTRLSIL.

Of note for this clonotype: The junction does not match germline at one end; this may be a read error. The gene calls are TRBV2 and TRBJ2-1, with D unresolved. Germline values: CDR1 SNHLY, CDR2 FYNNEI. The CDR3 is 15 amino acids. The CDR3 region is CTSSEAIVTYNEQFF. The CDR3 bases are TGTACCAGCAGTGAAGCTATAGTCACCTACAATGAGCAGTTCTTC.

As to this clonotype: Compared with germline, one end of the junction differs, possibly owing to a read error. The rearrangement joins TRBV14 to TRBJ2-7; the D is unclear. Germline values: CDR1 SGHDN, CDR2 FVKESK. The CDR3 has 12 residues. CDR3 nucleotides: TGTGCCAGCAGTGGGCTGGTCTACAAGCAGTACTTC. It translates to CASSGLVYKQYF. Together with reference TRBV14 and TRBJ2-7, the CDR3 gives the full variable domain: EAGVTQFPSHSVIEKGQTVTLRCDPISGHDNLYWYRRVMGKEIKFLLHFVKESKQDESGMPNNRFLAERTGGTYSTLKVQPAELEDSGVYFCASSGLVYKQYFGPGTRLTVT.

Turning to this clonotype: The junction shows a germline mismatch at one end, possibly a read error. V gene TRBV7-3 combines with J gene TRBJ2-3, with TRBD2 as a possible D gene (5 bases). The V gene's germline CDR1 is SGHTA and CDR2 FQGTGA. The CDR3 has 14 residues. The CDR3 region is CASSLGGYTDTQCF. CDR3 in DNA: TGTGCCAGCAGCTTGGGCGGGTACACAGATACGCAGTGTTTT.

On this clonotype itself: This sequence is one base from a far larger clone and is likely a read error. This rearrangement joins TRBV5-1 to TRBJ2-7; no reliable D call. Germline CDR1 reads SGHRS; CDR2 reads YFSETQ. The CDR3 is made up of 11 amino acids. Deletions cut 3 bases from V and 5 bases from J, with 6 bases between. In DNA, the CDR3 is TGCGCCAGCAGCTGGGCCCACGAGCAGTACTTC. It translates to CASSWAHEQYF.

In this sample, this clonotype turned up a few times. This sequence joins TRBV7-2 and TRBJ2-5; the D gene is possibly TRBD2 (6 bases). The CDR3 length is 15 residues. V was pared by 2 bases and J by 0 bases, with 10 bases between. Germline assignment: CDR1 SGHTA and CDR2 FQGNSA. The CDR3 is CASSLMAGNQETQYF. CDR3 sequence (DNA): TGTGCCAGCAGCTTAATGGCGGGGAACCAAGAGACCCAGTACTTC.

This clonotype was seen more than once but under ten times. One end of the junction does not line up with germline, which may come from a read error. The chain carries TRBV28 and TRBJ1-1; no clear D gene. The germline CDR1 and CDR2 sequences are MDHEN and SYDVKM. The CDR3 covers 13 residues. The CDR3: CASGLTFNTEAFF. The CDR3 nucleotides are TGTGCCAGCGGTTTAACTTTTAACACTGAAGCTTTCTTT.

V usage is TRBV6-6 and J usage is TRBJ2-7; the D gene is possibly TRBD2 (5 bases). Trimming took 5 bases from V and 7 from J, leaving 15 bases between them. This CDR3 spans 13 amino acids. The germline V gene encodes CDR1 MNHNY and CDR2 SVGAGI (reference sequence). DNA for the CDR3: TGTGCCAGCAGTCCCCTCACTAGTCTAGAGCAGTACTTC. It yields the protein CASSPLTSLEQYF.

This clonotype has ten or more counts. J is TRBJ2-3 and V is TRBV5-1; 11 positions match TRBD1. The germline CDR1 and CDR2 sequences are SGHRS and YFSETQ. The trim removed 5 bases at V and 4 bases at J, leaving 6 bases unmatched. CDR3 length: 15 residues. The chain's CDR3 is CASRPGTGGPDTQYF. DNA of the CDR3: TGCGCCAGCAGACCCGGGACAGGGGGTCCAGATACGCAGTATTTT.

J is TRBJ1-1 and V is TRBV28; D is unresolved. Per the germline V gene, CDR1 is MDHEN and CDR2 is SYDVKM. This CDR3 is 13 amino acids long. V was cut by 6 bases and J by 6 bases, with 14 bases left in between. The CDR3 loop is CASSPAGGPEAFF. DNA for the CDR3: TGTGCCAGCAGCCCAGCGGGAGGGCCTGAAGCTTTCTTT.

This clonotype has just a few counts. The rearrangement uses TRBV14 and TRBJ1-2; D not resolved. Deletions cut 3 bases from V and 6 bases from J, with 11 bases between. The CDR3 loop spans 13 amino acids. Germline loops: CDR1 SGHDN, CDR2 FVKESK. The CDR3 DNA follows: TGTGCCAGCAGCCACGTTCGGTCACATGGCTACACCTTC. Translated: CASSHVRSHGYTF.

The V gene is TRBV6-5, the J gene TRBJ1-2; unclear D gene. Germline V gene sequence: CDR1 MNHEY, CDR2 SVGAGI. The CDR3 extends over 13 amino acids. V lost 8 bases and J 8 bases, leaving 18 bases between the germline ends. CDR3 protein: CASSSPNSGGYTF. CDR3 sequence (DNA): TGTGCCAGCTCTTCCCCCAATTCTGGGGGCTACACCTTC.

Worth noting for this clonotype: A much larger clone differs from this one at a single base, so this may be a read error. This chain joins TRBV2 and TRBJ1-2; a weak D match, TRBD1 (6 bases). This CDR3 is 13 amino acids long. Germline V gene lookup returns CDR1 SNHLY and CDR2 FYNNEI. The CDR3 nucleotides are TGTGCCAACAGTAAAAGGGGGTACTATGGCTACACCTTC. Protein: CANSKRGYYGYTF.

The chain couples TRBV2 to TRBJ1-3; D ambiguous. V gave up 5 bases and J gave up 4 bases, with 9 bases separating them. CDR3 length equals 13 residues. Germline assignment: CDR1 SNHLY and CDR2 FYNNEI. The CDR3 nucleotides are TGTGCCAGCAGTACAGATATCGGAAACACCATATATTTT. Translation: CASSTDIGNTIYF.

The genes are TRBV20-1 and TRBJ1-1; the D gene is possibly TRBD1 (6 bases). Germline CDR1 DFQATT, CDR2 SNEGSKA (reference sequence). The CDR3 consists of 15 residues. V lost 6 bases and J lost 0, with 17 bases in between. The CDR3 region has the DNA TGCAGTGCCATCCTCCCGGGACACTTGAACACTGAAGCTTTCTTT. Protein sequence: CSAILPGHLNTEAFF.

CDR3 DNA: TGTGCCATCAGCCAGAGCGGGGGTTCGCTCAATGAGCAGTACTTC. Translated, it gives CAISQSGGSLNEQYF. The rearrangement joins TRBV10-3 to TRBJ2-1; 8 bases line up with TRBD2. Judging by the DNA end, TRBJ2-7 fits better; the J call may be wrong. In germline, CDR1 is ENHRY, CDR2 SYGVKD. The CDR3 runs 15 residues.

The V and J genes are TRBV7-9 and TRBJ2-5; D remains unclear. The CDR3 consists of 12 residues. Germline V gene data show CDR1 as SEHNR and CDR2 as FQNEAQ (reference sequence). V was trimmed by 3 bases and J by 5 bases, leaving 7 bases between them. The CDR3 DNA reads TGTGCCAGCAGCTTCGATTGGGAGACCCAGTACTTC. This codes for CASSFDWETQYF.

This chain links TRBV7-9 with TRBJ1-5, with TRBD1 identical over 10 bases. This CDR3 comprises 15 residues. The V segment lost 3 bases and the J segment 7 bases; nucleotides outside the gene matches: 6. CDR1 and CDR2 from the germline V gene are SEHNR and FQNEAQ (reference sequence). CDR3 nucleotides: TGTGCCAGCAGCTTGGGGACAGGGGATGTACAGCCCCAGCATTTT. Amino acids: CASSLGTGDVQPQHF.

The chain recombines TRBV12-3 or TRBV12-4 with TRBJ1-2, with D possibly TRBD1 on 6 matching bases. Trimming cost V 6 bases and J 5 bases, with 13 bases left between them. This CDR3 has 13 amino acids. In DNA form, the CDR3 reads TGTGCCAGCAGACGGACAGAAAGATATGGCTACACCTTC. Translated: CASRRTERYGYTF.

About this clonotype itself: This may arise from a read error, as a much more abundant clone is one base away. V usage is TRBV28 and J usage is TRBJ2-7; D is unresolved. This CDR3 comprises 11 residues. Germline CDR1 MDHEN, CDR2 SYDVKM. DNA of the CDR3: TGTGGAAGCCTGTCCTACAATGAGCAGTACTTC. This translates into CGSLSYNEQYF.

This clonotype has only a few counts. The chain uses TRBV6-5 and TRBJ2-1; 7 bases agree with TRBD2. V was clipped by 2 bases and J by 9 bases; unmatched bases: 19. Looked up from germline, CDR1 is MNHEY and CDR2 is SVGAGI. The CDR3 runs to 18 residues. The CDR3 is CASSYMGPAGRAPSEQFF. The DNA of the CDR3 is TGTGCCAGCAGTTACATGGGACCAGCGGGGCGAGCCCCTAGTGAGCAGTTCTTC.

As for this clonotype: A read error may account for a junction end that differs from germline. The V gene is TRBV12-3 or TRBV12-4, the J gene TRBJ2-5; 13 bases agree with TRBD2. The CDR3 extends over 17 amino acids. CDR3 sequence (DNA): TGTGCCGGCAGTTCACCGCTACTAGCGGGGGGGCTCGAGACCCAGTACTTC. Protein: CAGSSPLLAGGLETQYF.